This TCR beta chain is drawn from a study of blood T cell repertoires in COVID-19. Turning to the study itself: Samples representing acute and convalescent COVID-19 were sourced from the United States, Italy and Spain. Sources were T cells, B-cell-depleted T cells, or PBMCs; the material itself was cDNA or gDNA.

The length of the CDR3 is 15 residues. Trimming left V 2 bases short and J 2 bases short, with 7 bases between. Germline CDR1 MNHNS, CDR2 SASEGT. As handled by the study authors: Amplification from reference gene primers served as the basis for estimated nucleated cell counts. Clones were sequenced by immunoSEQ multiplex PCR, and TCRdb holds only the in-frame ones, with some missing. V, J and clone size derive from that table, while D and trimming were established from the DNA sequence. The sample has about 170,000 clones; roughly 84% are singletons. The receptor comes from an elderly woman with active or convalescent COVID-19. The rearrangement joins TRBV6-1 to TRBJ2-6; the D gene is possibly TRBD2 (6 bases). The sequenced sample consisted of peripheral blood. The CDR3 DNA sequence: TGTGCCAGCAGTGAATGGGGGGCTGGGGCCAACGTCCTGACTTTC. This codes for CASSEWGAGANVLTF.